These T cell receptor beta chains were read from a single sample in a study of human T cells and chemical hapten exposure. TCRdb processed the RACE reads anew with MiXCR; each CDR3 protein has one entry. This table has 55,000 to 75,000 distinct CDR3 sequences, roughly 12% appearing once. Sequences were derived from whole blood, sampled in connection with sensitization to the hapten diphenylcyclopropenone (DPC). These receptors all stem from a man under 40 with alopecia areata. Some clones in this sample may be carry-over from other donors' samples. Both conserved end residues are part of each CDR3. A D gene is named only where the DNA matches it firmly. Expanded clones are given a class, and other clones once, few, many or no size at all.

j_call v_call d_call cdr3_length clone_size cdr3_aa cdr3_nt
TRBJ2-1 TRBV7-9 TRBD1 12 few CASRTGWNEQFF TGTGCCAGCCGGACAGGGTGGAATGAGCAGTTCTTC
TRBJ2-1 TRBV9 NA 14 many CASSRIGAYNEQFF TGTGCCAGCAGCCGTATAGGAGCTTACAATGAGCAGTTCTTC
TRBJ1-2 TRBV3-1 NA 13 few CASSQDRPLGSHF TGTGCCAGCAGCCAAGATCGGCCACTCGGAAGCCACTTC
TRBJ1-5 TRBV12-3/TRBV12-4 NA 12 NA CASSSRPQPQHF TGTGCCAGCAGTTCTCGGCCTCAGCCCCAGCATTTT
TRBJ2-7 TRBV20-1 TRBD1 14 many CSASETGWNYEQYF TGCAGTGCTAGCGAGACAGGGTGGAACTACGAGCAGTACTTC
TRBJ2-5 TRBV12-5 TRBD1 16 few CASGSRPGTGRETQYF TGTGCTAGTGGTTCCCGCCCAGGGACAGGGCGAGAGACCCAGTACTTC
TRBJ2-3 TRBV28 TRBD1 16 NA CASGVPDRAHTDTQYF TGTGCCAGCGGAGTTCCGGACAGGGCCCACACAGATACGCAGTATTTT
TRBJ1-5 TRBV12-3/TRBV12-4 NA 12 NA CASSRGNQPQHF TGTGCCAGCAGTAGGGGCAATCAGCCCCAGCATTTT
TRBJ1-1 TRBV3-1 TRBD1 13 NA CASSQTQGAEAFF TGTGCCAGCAGCCAGACACAGGGGGCTGAAGCTTTCTTT
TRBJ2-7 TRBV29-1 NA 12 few CSVNPGSDEQYF TGCAGCGTTAACCCAGGCTCGGACGAGCAGTACTTC
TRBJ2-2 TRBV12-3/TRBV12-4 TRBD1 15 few CASSLNRGLAGELFF TGTGCCAGCAGTTTAAACAGGGGGCTCGCCGGGGAGCTGTTTTTT
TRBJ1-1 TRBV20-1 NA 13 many CSADPRENTEAFF TGCAGTGCTGACCCTAGAGAGAACACTGAAGCTTTCTTT
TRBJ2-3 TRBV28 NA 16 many CASSLLGDLDTDTQYF TGTGCCAGCAGTTTATTAGGTGACTTGGACACAGATACGCAGTATTTT
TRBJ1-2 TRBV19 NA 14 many CASQRAGVYYGYTF TGTGCCAGTCAAAGGGCAGGTGTTTACTATGGCTACACCTTC
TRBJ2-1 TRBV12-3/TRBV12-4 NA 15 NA CASTTRPVSYNEQFF TGTGCCAGCACCACCCGCCCGGTCTCCTACAATGAGCAGTTCTTC
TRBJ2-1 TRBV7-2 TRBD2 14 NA CASGTRYLGGEQFF TGTGCCAGCGGGACTAGGTACCTGGGGGGTGAGCAGTTCTTC
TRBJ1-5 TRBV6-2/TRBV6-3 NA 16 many CASSDRDGPYNQPQHF TGTGCCAGCAGTGACCGGGACGGACCCTACAATCAGCCCCAGCATTTT
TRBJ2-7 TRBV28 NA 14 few CASRLTGTHYEQYF TGTGCCAGCAGGCTAACCGGGACACACTACGAGCAGTACTTC
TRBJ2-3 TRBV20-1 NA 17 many CSARGTERLRNTDTQYF TGCAGTGCTAGAGGGACAGAGAGGCTACGGAACACAGATACGCAGTATTTT
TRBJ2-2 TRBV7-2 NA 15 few CASSLIGPGTGELFF TGTGCCAGCAGCTTAATAGGCCCCGGTACCGGGGAGCTGTTTTTT
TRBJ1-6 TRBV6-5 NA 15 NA CASSLGTPATSPLHF TGTGCCAGCAGCCTGGGGACACCGGCAACATCACCCCTCCACTTT
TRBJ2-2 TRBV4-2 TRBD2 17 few CASSHPSGVANTGELFF TGTGCCAGCAGCCATCCGAGCGGGGTTGCGAACACCGGGGAGCTGTTTTTT
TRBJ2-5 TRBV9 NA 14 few CASSVGDFQETQYF TGTGCCAGCAGCGTAGGAGATTTTCAAGAGACCCAGTACTTC
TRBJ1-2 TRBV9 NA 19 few CASSATRTELTYGDTGYTF TGTGCCAGCAGCGCTACTAGGACAGAATTGACCTATGGCGACACTGGCTACACCTTC